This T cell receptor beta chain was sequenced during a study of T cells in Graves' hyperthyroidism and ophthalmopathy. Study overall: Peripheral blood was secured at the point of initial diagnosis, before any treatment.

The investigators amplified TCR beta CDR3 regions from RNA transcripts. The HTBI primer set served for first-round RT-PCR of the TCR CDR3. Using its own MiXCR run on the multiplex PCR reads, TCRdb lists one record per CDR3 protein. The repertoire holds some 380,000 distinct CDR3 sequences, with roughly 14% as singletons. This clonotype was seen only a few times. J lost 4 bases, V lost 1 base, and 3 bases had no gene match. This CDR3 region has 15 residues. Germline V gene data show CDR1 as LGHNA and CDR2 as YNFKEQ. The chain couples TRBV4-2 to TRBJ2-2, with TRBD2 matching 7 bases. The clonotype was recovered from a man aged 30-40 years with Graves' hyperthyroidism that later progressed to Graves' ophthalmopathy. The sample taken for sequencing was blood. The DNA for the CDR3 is TGTGCCAGCAGCCAAGCCGGGACTACCACCGGGGAGCTGTTTTTT. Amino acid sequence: CASSQAGTTTGELFF.